This T cell receptor beta chain is from a study of T cells and Merkel cell carcinoma outcomes (dated by TCRdb to 2020 to 2021). Background for the entire study: The study looked at whether the tumor T-cell repertoire and T-cell density could predict clinical outcome in patients with Merkel cell carcinoma.

The samples were taken from patients with Merkel cell carcinoma. Library method: the immunoSEQ multiplex PCR assay. As stored in TCRdb, this immuneACCESS dataset retains in-frame rearrangements with V and J assigned. A fraction of the clones does not appear; measured against another copy, unresolved V genes explain less than half of the discrepancy, and the remainder lacks a known reason. The sample table records about 6,400 clones; about 81% of these occur just once. The ten largest clones add up to 11% to 15% of the sample. On this clone: Its antigen remains undetermined. One junction end does not reproduce the germline sequence, and a read error may be involved.

Study-wide findings and limitations: According to the report, clinical outcomes in Merkel cell carcinoma patients could be predicted using T-cell density together with features of the T-cell repertoire.

CDR1 and CDR2 were assigned from the germline V gene as MRHNA and SNTAGT. The CDR3 covers 12 residues, taking in both the cysteine and the phenylalanine. The entry retains the CDR3 DNA only, 36 bases that are in frame from base 1. The receptor comes from a human donor with Merkel cell carcinoma. Some clones in this sample may be carry-over from other donors' samples. The source material was tumor tissue from Merkel cell carcinoma. The chain employs TRBV6-4 and TRBJ2-7, and 7 bases in between align with TRBD1. In nucleotides, the sequence is TGTGCCAGCAGTGACTCGAGGGGGCGGATACACTTC. It is translated as CASSDSRGRIHF.